Sequencing of this TCR beta chain was carried out in a study of blood T cell repertoires in COVID-19. As handled by the study authors: The authors estimated nucleated cell counts from reference gene primer amplification. The assay was immunoSEQ multiplex PCR, and TCRdb's table has in-frame clones only and misses some. Clone size and the V and J calls come from that table; the DNA yielded D and trimming. The sample includes roughly 250,000 clones, 88% of them seen just once. The CDR3 contains 14 residues. V lost 2 bases, J lost 7 bases, and 5 bases stayed unmatched. Germline V gives CDR1 SEHNR, CDR2 FQNEAQ (reference sequence). Enrolled through a virtual design, the participants were between roughly 18 and 95 years of age and came from fewer than 30 US areas. Participants' own reports of clinical history determined their cohort assignment.

The sequencing sample was made of PBMCs or T cells enriched from blood (not recorded which). This TCR was sampled from a woman between 40 and 50 years old with acute COVID-19. This chain joins TRBV7-9 and TRBJ1-1; TRBD1 matches 9 bases. CDR3 residues: CASSLSGTGNEAFF. The CDR3 DNA is TGTGCCAGCAGCTTATCCGGGACAGGGAATGAAGCTTTCTTT.